The clone carrying this T cell receptor (beta chain) was detected ten times or more. Preparation of the TCRbeta library was carried out with unique molecular identifiers. TCRdb processed the PCR reads anew with MiXCR; each CDR3 protein has one entry. This sample has roughly 500,000 distinct CDR3 sequences, with about 10% found just once. This sample stems from a study of T-cell reconstitution after alpha-beta-depleted transplantation in children. Germline V gene sequence: CDR1 LGHNA, CDR2 YSLEER. This CDR3 is 14 amino acids long. Trimming stripped 4 bases from V and 7 bases from J, with 14 bases between.

The chain carries TRBV4-3 and TRBJ2-1, with D tentatively TRBD2 (6 bases). The TCR was taken from a child aged 2 to 10 with inherited bone marrow failure, due to receive a stem cell transplant. Sequenced material: PBMCs, taken before TCRalphabeta/CD19-depleted stem cell transplant. CDR3 nucleotides: TGCGCCAGCAGCCTGGTGGAGGGTGAGAATGAGCAGTTCTTC. Its translation: CASSLVEGENEQFF.